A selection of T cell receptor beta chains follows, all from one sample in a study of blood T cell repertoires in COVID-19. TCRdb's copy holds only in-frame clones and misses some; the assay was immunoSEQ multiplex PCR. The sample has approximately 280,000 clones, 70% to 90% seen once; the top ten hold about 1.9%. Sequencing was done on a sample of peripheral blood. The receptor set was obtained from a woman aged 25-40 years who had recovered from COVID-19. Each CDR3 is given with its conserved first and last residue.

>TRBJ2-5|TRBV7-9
CASSRMQGQTQYF
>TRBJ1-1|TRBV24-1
CATSDLWNPRGNTEAFF
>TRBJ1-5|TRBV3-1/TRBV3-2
CASSQVGGIGQPQHF
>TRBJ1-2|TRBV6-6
CASSTGAGSYGYTF
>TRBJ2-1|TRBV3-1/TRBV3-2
CASSQRGGYNEQFF
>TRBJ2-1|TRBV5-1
CASSLVSAGPYNEQFF
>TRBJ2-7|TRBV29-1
CSVLREGLNEQYF
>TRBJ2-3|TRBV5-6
CASSSGTSGVWDTQYF
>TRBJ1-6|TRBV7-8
CASSSTGGVFPLPLHF
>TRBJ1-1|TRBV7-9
CASSRELLRTEAFF
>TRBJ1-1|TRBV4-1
CASSQVEGANTEAFF
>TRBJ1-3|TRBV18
CASSPFDAGSSGNTIYF
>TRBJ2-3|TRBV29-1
CSVPGLDTQYF
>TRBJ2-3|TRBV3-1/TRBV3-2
CASSGGASDTQYF
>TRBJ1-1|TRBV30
CAWSPEVPKAFF
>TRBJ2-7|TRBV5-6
CASNTLSGQPYEQYF
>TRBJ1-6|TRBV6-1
CASSEQGSSPLHF
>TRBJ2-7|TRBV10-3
CAISELRGRGEQYF
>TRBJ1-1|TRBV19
CASTLGRFTEAFF
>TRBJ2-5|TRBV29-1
CSVEDMVASGGGETQYF
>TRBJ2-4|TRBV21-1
CASSKESRGENIQYF
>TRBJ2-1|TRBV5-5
CASSWGLAGGRFF
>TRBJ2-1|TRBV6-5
CASGGLAEGRAQFF
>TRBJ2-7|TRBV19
CASSLNRFYEQYF
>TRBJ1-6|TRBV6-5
CASTPDRAASPLHF
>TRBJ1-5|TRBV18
CASSPGLNQPQHF
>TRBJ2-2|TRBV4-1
CASNRLTGTGELFF
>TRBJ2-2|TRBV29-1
CSVMTSGNTGELFF